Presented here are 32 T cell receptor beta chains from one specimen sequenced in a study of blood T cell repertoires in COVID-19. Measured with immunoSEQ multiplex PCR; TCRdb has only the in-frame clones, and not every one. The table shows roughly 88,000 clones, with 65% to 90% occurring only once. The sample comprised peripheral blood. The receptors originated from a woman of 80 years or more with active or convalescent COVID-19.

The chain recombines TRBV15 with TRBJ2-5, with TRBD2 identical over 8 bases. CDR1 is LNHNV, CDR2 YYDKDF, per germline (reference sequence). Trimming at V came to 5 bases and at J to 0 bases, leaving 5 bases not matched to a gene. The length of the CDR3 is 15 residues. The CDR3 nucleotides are TGTGCCACCAGCCGGGGGGGGCAGGACCAAGAGACCCAGTACTTC. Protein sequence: CATSRGGQDQETQYF.

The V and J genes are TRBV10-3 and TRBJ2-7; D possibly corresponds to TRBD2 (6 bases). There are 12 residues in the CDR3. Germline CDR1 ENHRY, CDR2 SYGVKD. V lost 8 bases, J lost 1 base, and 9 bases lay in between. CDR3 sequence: CAIGGTSYEQYF. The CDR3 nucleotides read TGTGCCATCGGGGGGACTTCCTACGAGCAGTACTTC.

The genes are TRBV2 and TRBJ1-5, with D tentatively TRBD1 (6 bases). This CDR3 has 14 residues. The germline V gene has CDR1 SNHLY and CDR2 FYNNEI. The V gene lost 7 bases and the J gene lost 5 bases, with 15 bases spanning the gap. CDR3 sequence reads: CASTVAAGDQPQHF. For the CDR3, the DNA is TGTGCCAGCACGGTGGCGGCAGGGGATCAGCCCCAGCATTTT.

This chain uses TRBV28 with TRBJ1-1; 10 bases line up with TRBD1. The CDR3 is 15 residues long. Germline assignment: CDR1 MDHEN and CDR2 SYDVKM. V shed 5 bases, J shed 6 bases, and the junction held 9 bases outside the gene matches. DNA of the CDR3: TGTGCCAGCAGTCCCCCGGGACAGGGGTTGTCTGAAGCTTTCTTT. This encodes CASSPPGQGLSEAFF. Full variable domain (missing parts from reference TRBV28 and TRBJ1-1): DVKVTQSSRYLVKRTGEKVFLECVQDMDHENMFWYRQDPGLGLRLIYFSYDVKMKEKGDIPEGYSVSREKKERFSLILESASTNQTSMYLCASSPPGQGLSEAFFGQGTRLTVV.

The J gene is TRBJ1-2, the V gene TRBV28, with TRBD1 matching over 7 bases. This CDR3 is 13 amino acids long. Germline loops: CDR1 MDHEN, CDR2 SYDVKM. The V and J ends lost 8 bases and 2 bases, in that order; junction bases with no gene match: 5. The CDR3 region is CASGIQGNYGYTF. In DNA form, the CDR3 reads TGTGCCAGCGGAATACAGGGGAACTATGGCTACACCTTC.

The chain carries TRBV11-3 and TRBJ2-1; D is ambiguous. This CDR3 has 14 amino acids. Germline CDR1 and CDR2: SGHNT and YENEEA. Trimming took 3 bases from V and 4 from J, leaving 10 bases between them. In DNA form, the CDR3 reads TGTGCCAGCAGCTTGACTGGAGCATACAATGAGCAGTTCTTC. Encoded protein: CASSLTGAYNEQFF.

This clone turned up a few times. DNA for the CDR3: TGTGCCAGCAGCCGACAGGGCGTCAATCAGCCCCAGCATTTT. Translated: CASSRQGVNQPQHF. V usage is TRBV7-9 and J usage is TRBJ1-5; 7 bases fit TRBD1. The J segment lost 3 bases and the V segment lost 5 bases, leaving 4 bases of the junction unmatched. Germline CDR1 and CDR2: SEHNR and FQNEAQ (reference sequence). This CDR3 has 14 residues.

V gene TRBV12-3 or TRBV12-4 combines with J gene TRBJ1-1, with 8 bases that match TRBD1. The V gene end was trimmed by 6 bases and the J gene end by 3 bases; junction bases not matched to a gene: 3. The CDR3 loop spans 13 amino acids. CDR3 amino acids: CASRVTGDTEAFF. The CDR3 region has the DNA TGTGCCAGCAGGGTGACAGGGGACACTGAAGCTTTCTTT.

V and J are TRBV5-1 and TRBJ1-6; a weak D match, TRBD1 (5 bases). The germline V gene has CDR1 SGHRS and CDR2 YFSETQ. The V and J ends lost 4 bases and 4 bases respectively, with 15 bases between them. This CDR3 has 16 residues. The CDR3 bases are TGCGCCAGCAGCCTGGGGAGGGGCGAATATAATTCACCCCTCCACTTT. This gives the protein CASSLGRGEYNSPLHF.

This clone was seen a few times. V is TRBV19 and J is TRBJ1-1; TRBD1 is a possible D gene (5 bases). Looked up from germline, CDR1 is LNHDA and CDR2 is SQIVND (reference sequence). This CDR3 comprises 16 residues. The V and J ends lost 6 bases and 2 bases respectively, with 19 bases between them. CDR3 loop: CASRLLYGTENTEAFF. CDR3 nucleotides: TGTGCCAGTAGGCTATTGTACGGGACTGAAAACACTGAAGCTTTCTTT.

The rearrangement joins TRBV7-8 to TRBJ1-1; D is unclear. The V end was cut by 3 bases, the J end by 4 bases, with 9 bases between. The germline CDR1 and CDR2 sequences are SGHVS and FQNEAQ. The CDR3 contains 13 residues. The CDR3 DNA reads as TGTGCCAGCAGCTTTTCGGGAAGCACTGAAGCTTTCTTT. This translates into CASSFSGSTEAFF. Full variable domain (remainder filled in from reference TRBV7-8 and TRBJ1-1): GAGVSQSPRYKVAKRGQDVALRCDPISGHVSLFWYQQALGQGPEFLTYFQNEAQLDKSGLPSDRFFAERPEGSVSTLKIQRTQQEDSAVYLCASSFSGSTEAFFGQGTRLTVV.

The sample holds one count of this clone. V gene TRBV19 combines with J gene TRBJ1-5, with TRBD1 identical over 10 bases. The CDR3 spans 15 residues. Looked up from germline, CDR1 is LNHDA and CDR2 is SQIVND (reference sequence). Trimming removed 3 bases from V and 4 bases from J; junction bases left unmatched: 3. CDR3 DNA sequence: TGTGCCAGTAGTATCGGGGACAGGGGTAATCAGCCCCAGCATTTT. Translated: CASSIGDRGNQPQHF.

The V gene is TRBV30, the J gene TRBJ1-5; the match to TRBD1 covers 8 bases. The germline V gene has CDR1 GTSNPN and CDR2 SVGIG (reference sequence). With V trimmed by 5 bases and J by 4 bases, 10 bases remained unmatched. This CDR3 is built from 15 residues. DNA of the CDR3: TGTGCCTGGGAGTATCAGGGGGCGCATAATCAGCCCCAGCATTTT. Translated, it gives CAWEYQGAHNQPQHF. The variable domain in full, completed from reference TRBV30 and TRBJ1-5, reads SQTIHQWPATLVQPVGSPLSLECTVEGTSNPNLYWYRQAAGRGLQLLFYSVGIGQISSEVPQNLSASRPQDRQFILSSKKLLLSDSGFYLCAWEYQGAHNQPQHFGDGTRLSIL.

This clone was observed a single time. CDR3 in amino acids: CATRLAGGGDTQYF. The CDR3 DNA is TGTGCCACCAGACTAGCGGGGGGAGGAGATACGCAGTATTTT. The chain recombines TRBV27 with TRBJ2-3, with 13 nucleotides matching TRBD2. CDR3 length equals 14 residues. The germline V gene encodes CDR1 MNHEY and CDR2 SMNVEV (reference sequence). The ends lost 10 bases at V and 5 bases at J; junction bases unmatched: 6.

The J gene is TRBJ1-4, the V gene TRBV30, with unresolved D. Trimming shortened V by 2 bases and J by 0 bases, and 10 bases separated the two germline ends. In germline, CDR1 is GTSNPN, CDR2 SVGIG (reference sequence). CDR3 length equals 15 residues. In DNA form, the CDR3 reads TGTGCCTGGAGTCGAGAGATTGCAACTAATGAAAAACTGTTTTTT. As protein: CAWSREIATNEKLFF.

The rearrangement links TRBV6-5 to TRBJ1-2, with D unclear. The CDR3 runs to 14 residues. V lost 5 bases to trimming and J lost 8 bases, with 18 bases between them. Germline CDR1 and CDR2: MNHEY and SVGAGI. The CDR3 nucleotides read TGTGCCAGCAGTCGGAAGGACGGTCGGGGAGGCTACACCTTC. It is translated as CASSRKDGRGGYTF.

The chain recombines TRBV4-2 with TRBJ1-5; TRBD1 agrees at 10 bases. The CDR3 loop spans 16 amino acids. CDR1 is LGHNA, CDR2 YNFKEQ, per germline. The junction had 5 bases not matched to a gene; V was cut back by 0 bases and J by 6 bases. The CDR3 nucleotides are TGTGCCAGCAGCCAAGATCTTGGGACAGGGGCTCAGCCCCAGCATTTT. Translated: CASSQDLGTGAQPQHF.

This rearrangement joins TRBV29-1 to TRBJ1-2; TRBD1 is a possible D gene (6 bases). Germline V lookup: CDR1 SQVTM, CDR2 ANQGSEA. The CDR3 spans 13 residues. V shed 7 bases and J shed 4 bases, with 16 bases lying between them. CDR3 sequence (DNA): TGCAGCGCATCCAGGGGTTTGGCCTATGGCTACACCTTC. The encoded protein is CSASRGLAYGYTF.

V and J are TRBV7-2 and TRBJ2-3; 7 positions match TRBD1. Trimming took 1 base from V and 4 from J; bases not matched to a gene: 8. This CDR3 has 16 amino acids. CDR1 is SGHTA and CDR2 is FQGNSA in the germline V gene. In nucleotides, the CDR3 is TGTGCCAGCAGCTTAGTAGGGGGCGGAGTAGCAGATACGCAGTATTTT. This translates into CASSLVGGGVADTQYF.

CDR3 nucleotide sequence: TGTGCCAGGAACAGGGTTAGGGCTGAAGCTTTCTTT. As protein: CARNRVRAEAFF. This sequence joins TRBV2 and TRBJ1-1; a possible D gene is TRBD1 (6 bases). Germline assignment: CDR1 SNHLY and CDR2 FYNNEI. The CDR3 extends over 12 amino acids. The germline V and J ends were trimmed by 9 bases and 6 bases, with 14 bases remaining between them. Using reference TRBV2 and TRBJ1-1 for the parts outside the CDR3, the full variable domain is EPEVTQTPSHQVTQMGQEVILRCVPISNHLYFYWYRQILGQKVEFLVSFYNNEISEKSEIFDDQFSVERPDGSNFTLKIRSTKLEDSAMYFCARNRVRAEAFFGQGTRLTVV.

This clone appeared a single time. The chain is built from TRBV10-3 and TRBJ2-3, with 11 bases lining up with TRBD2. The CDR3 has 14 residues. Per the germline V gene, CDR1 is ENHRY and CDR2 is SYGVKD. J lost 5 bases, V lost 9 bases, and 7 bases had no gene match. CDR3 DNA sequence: TGTGCCATACAACTAGCGGGAGAAGGAGATACGCAGTATTTT. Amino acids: CAIQLAGEGDTQYF.

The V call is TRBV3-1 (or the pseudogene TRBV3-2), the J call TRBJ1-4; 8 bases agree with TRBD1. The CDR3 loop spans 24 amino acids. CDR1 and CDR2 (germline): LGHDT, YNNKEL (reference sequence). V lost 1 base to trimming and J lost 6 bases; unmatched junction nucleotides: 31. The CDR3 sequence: CASSQGCVWFRTGKTPTHDEKLFF. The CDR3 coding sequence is TGTGCCAGCAGCCAAGGCTGTGTTTGGTTCCGGACAGGGAAGACCCCCACCCACGATGAAAAACTGTTTTTT.

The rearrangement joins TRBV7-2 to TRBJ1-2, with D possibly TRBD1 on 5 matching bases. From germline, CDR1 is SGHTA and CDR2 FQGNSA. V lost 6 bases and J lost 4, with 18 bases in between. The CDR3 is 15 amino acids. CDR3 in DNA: TGTGCCAGCAGTTCAGCCACTGGGGCCTTCTATGGCTACACCTTC. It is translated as CASSSATGAFYGYTF.

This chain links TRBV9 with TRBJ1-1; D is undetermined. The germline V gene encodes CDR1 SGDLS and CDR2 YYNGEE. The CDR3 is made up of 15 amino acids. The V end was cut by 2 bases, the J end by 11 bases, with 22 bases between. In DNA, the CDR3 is TGTGCCAGCAGCGTCTTGGGTAGACCTGACGGGAGGGCTTTCTTT. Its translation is CASSVLGRPDGRAFF.

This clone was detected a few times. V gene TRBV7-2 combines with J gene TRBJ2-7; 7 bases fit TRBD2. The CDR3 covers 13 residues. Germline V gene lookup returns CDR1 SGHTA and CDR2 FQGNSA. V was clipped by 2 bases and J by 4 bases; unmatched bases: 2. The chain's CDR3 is CASSLSGGYEQYF. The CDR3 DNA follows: TGTGCCAGCAGCTTATCGGGGGGTTACGAGCAGTACTTC.

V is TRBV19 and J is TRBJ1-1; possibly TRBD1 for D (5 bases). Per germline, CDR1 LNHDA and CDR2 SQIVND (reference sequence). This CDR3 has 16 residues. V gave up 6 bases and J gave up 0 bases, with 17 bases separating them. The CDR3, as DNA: TGTGCCAGTAGGATCAATGGGGCCTCTATGAACACTGAAGCTTTCTTT. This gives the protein CASRINGASMNTEAFF.

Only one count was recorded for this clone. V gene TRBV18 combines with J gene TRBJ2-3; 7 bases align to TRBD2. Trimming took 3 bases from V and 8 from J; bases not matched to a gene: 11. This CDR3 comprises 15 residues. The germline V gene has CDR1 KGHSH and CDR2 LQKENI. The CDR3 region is CASSPSGTLAGTQYF. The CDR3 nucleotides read TGTGCCAGCTCACCCAGCGGGACCTTAGCTGGTACGCAGTATTTT.

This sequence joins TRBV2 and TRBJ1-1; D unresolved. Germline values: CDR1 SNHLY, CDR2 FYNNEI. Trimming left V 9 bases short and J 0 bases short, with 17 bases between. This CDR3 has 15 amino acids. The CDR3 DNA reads TGTGCCAGTACCCCCCGGGAGACTTTGAACACTGAAGCTTTCTTT. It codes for CASTPRETLNTEAFF.

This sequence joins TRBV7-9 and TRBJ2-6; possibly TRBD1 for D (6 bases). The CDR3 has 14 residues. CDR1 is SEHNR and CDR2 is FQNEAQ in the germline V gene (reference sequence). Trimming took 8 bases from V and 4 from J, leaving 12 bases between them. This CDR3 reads CASVGASGANVLTF. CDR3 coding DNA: TGTGCCAGCGTGGGGGCCTCCGGGGCCAACGTCCTGACTTTC.

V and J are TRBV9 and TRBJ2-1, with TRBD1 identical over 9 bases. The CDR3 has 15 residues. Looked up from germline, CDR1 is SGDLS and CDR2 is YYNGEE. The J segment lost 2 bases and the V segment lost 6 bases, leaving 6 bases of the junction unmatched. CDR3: CASTTGTGTYNEQFF. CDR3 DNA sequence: TGTGCCAGCACTACCGGGACAGGGACCTACAATGAGCAGTTCTTC.

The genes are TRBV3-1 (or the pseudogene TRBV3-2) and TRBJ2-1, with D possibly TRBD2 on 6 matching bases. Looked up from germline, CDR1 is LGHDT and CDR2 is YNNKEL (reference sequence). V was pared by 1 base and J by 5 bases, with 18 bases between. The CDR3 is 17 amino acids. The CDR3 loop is CASSQGQVGIADNEQFF. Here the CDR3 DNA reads TGTGCCAGCAGCCAAGGGCAAGTGGGGATAGCGGACAATGAGCAGTTCTTC.

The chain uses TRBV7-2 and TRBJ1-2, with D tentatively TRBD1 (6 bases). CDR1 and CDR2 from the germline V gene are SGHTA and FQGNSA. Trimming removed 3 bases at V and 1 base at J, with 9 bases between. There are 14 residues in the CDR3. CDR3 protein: CASSFRGHNYGYTF. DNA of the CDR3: TGTGCCAGCAGCTTCAGGGGACATAACTATGGCTACACCTTC.